Sequencing of this T cell receptor (beta chain) was carried out in a study of CD8+ T cells in alopecia areata. Following extraction, RNA underwent reverse transcription to cDNA, which served as the sequencing template. TCRdb's copy holds only in-frame clones and misses some; the assay was immunoSEQ multiplex PCR. The sample gives about 140,000 clones, approximately 86% of which show up once; roughly 13% is in the top ten. Treatment in this sample: oral pan-JAK inhibitor, 5-10 mg twice daily. Germline CDR1 SGHVS, CDR2 FNYEAQ. Trimming left V 5 bases short and J 7 bases short, with 12 bases between. This CDR3 is built from 13 residues.

The chain recombines TRBV7-6 with TRBJ2-1, with D possibly TRBD2 on 5 matching bases. The receptor's source is a human donor with alopecia areata. Sequencing used CD8+ T cells sorted from blood, obtained at week 4, from a patient treated with tofacitinib. In DNA, the CDR3 is TGTGCCAGCAGCCCGGACTTTAGGAATGAGCAGTTCTTC. This translates into CASSPDFRNEQFF.